This T cell receptor beta chain was found in a study of response to subunit inactivated influenza vaccine. General observations from the study: Few additional T cells are recruited per seasonal influenza vaccination, authors suggested.

As regards this clonotype: Antigen: not known. A much larger clone differs from this one at a single base, so this may be a read error.

Each CDR3 protein is one row after TCRdb ran MiXCR on the RT-PCR reads. The table includes about 480,000 distinct CDR3 sequences, 10% to 15% detected once. Trimming left V 4 bases short and J 2 bases short, with 13 bases between. The length of the CDR3 is 15 residues. Germline CDR1 and CDR2: SGHRS and YFSETQ. This chain uses TRBV5-1 with TRBJ1-5; D may be TRBD1 (5 bases). This specimen was PBMCs from blood, taken 45 days after vaccination. The sequence was obtained from a man aged 45-60 years who received an inactivated influenza vaccine. CDR3 DNA sequence: TGCGCCAGCAGCCGGGACCCCTATCGCAATCAGCCCCAGCATTTT. It yields the protein CASSRDPYRNQPQHF.